Below, 16 T cell receptor beta chains from the same sample are listed, as sequenced in a study of cytomegalovirus exposure and HLA in healthy donors. Researchers ran the PCR with 60 Vbeta and 13 Jbeta primers. Libraries were prepared by immunoSEQ multiplex PCR; TCRdb keeps only in-frame clonotypes and omits some of them. The table includes under 200,000 clones, 68% detected once. The sequenced sample was PBMCs. These receptors were taken from a woman between 40 and 50 years old in good health and CMV-seropositive.

In the case of this clone: A junction end diverges from the germline sequence, so it may reflect a read error. The chain couples TRBV6-6 to TRBJ1-5; TRBD1 matches at 7 bases. CDR3 length equals 15 residues. CDR1 and CDR2 from the germline V gene are MNHNY and SVGAGI (reference sequence). CDR3 in amino acids: CASRETGMGDQPQNF. Written as DNA, the CDR3 is TGTGCCAGCAGGGAGACAGGGATGGGTGATCAGCCCCAGAATTTT.

In its sample, this clone was seen a few times. The V call is TRBV6-5, the J call TRBJ2-7; D is possibly TRBD2 (5 bases). The V and J ends lost 6 bases and 0 bases respectively, with 15 bases between them. The CDR3 totals 15 residues. Germline assignment: CDR1 MNHEY and CDR2 SVGAGI. The CDR3 bases are TGTGCCAGCAGCAGCAGAACTAGGGTCTCCTACGAGCAGTACTTC. Amino acids: CASSSRTRVSYEQYF.

V and J are TRBV6-6 and TRBJ2-1; 8 bases agree with TRBD2. Germline lookup yields CDR1 MNHNY and CDR2 SVGAGI (reference sequence). The V segment lost 4 bases and the J segment 10 bases; nucleotides outside the gene matches: 9. This CDR3 spans 14 amino acids. In nucleotides, the CDR3 is TGTGCCAGCAGTTTAACTAGCGGAGCACGGGAGCAGTTCTTC. It translates to CASSLTSGAREQFF.

The chain is built from TRBV5-6 and TRBJ1-4, with a possible D match to TRBD1 (6 bases). The CDR3 totals 14 residues. Germline lookup yields CDR1 SGHDT and CDR2 YYEEEE. V was pared by 1 base and J by 6 bases, with 10 bases between. The CDR3 spells CASSLTGSYEKLFF. In DNA form, the CDR3 reads TGTGCCAGCAGCTTGACAGGGAGTTATGAAAAACTGTTTTTT. Supplemented by reference TRBV5-6 and TRBJ1-4, the full variable domain reads DAGVTQSPTHLIKTRGQQVTLRCSPKSGHDTVSWYQQALGQGPQFIFQYYEEEERQRGNFPDRFSGHQFPNYSSELNVNALLLGDSALYLCASSLTGSYEKLFFGSGTQLSVL.

V gene TRBV6-1 combines with J gene TRBJ1-1; D is ambiguous. Germline loops: CDR1 MNHNS, CDR2 SASEGT. Trimming removed 1 base from V and 8 bases from J, with 11 bases in between. The CDR3 sequence is 13 residues long. The CDR3 spells CASSEEEGGEAFF. As DNA, the CDR3 is TGTGCCAGCAGTGAAGAGGAGGGAGGGGAAGCTTTCTTT.

The chain carries TRBV28 and TRBJ1-5; D ambiguous. The ends were cut back, 1 base at V and 3 bases at J, with 4 bases in the middle. Germline CDR1 reads MDHEN; CDR2 reads SYDVKM. The CDR3 loop spans 13 amino acids. In DNA form, the CDR3 reads TGTGCCAGCAGTTTATTCTCCAATCAGCCCCAGCATTTT. It translates to CASSLFSNQPQHF. Full variable domain (remainder filled in from reference TRBV28 and TRBJ1-5): DVKVTQSSRYLVKRTGEKVFLECVQDMDHENMFWYRQDPGLGLRLIYFSYDVKMKEKGDIPEGYSVSREKKERFSLILESASTNQTSMYLCASSLFSNQPQHFGDGTRLSIL.

Only a few counts were recorded for this clone. V is TRBV10-2 and J is TRBJ2-5; 9 nucleotides match TRBD1. The better agreement between TRBJ2-7 and the DNA end casts doubt on the J call. CDR3 length equals 15 residues. Looked up from germline, CDR1 is WSHSY and CDR2 is SAAADI. As DNA, the CDR3 is TGCGCCAGCAGTGAGCCGACAGGGGGTTTGTACGAGCAGTACTTC. Its translation: CASSEPTGGLYEQYF.

This clone was observed a handful of times. V is TRBV7-8 and J is TRBJ2-7; 13 bases agree with TRBD2. The germline V gene has CDR1 SGHVS and CDR2 FQNEAQ. The trim removed 5 bases at V and 7 bases at J, leaving 11 bases unmatched. The CDR3 spans 16 residues. The CDR3 is CASSIGTSGILGEQYF. The CDR3 DNA is TGTGCCAGCAGCATAGGGACTAGCGGGATACTGGGGGAGCAGTACTTC.

For the CDR3, the DNA is TGTGCCAGCAGTCGACACCACGGACAGGGGGTCTACGAGCAGTACTTC. Translation: CASSRHHGQGVYEQYF. The chain recombines TRBV28 with TRBJ2-7, with 10 positions matching TRBD1. CDR3 length: 16 residues. The V segment lost 5 bases and the J segment 3 bases; nucleotides outside the gene matches: 10. CDR1 and CDR2 from the germline V gene are MDHEN and SYDVKM.

This clone came up a few times. CDR3 sequence (DNA): TGTGCCGCAGGGGCTAGCTGGGACAATGAGCAGTTCTTC. Translating gives CAAGASWDNEQFF. V is TRBV19 and J is TRBJ2-1; D might be TRBD1 (6 bases). This CDR3 comprises 13 residues. Germline V gene data show CDR1 as LNHDA and CDR2 as SQIVND (reference sequence). V lost 11 bases and J 5 bases, leaving 16 bases between the germline ends.

This chain links TRBV5-4 with TRBJ1-1, with a weak D call TRBD1 (5 bases). V lost 2 bases, J lost 1 base, and 6 bases lay in between. The CDR3 runs 13 residues. Germline V CDR1 and CDR2: SGHNT, YYREEE (reference sequence). As DNA, the CDR3 is TGTGCCAGCAGCTTTCAGGGGAACACTGAAGCTTTCTTT. Translating gives CASSFQGNTEAFF. Together with reference TRBV5-4 and TRBJ1-1, the CDR3 gives the full variable domain: ETGVTQSPTHLIKTRGQQVTLRCSSQSGHNTVSWYQQALGQGPQFIFQYYREEENGRGNFPPRFSGLQFPNYSSELNVNALELDDSALYLCASSFQGNTEAFFGQGTRLTVV.

The CDR3 protein is CASRPFTSGGAKVNNEQFF. CDR3 coding DNA: TGTGCCAGCAGACCCTTCACTAGCGGGGGAGCGAAAGTCAACAATGAGCAGTTCTTC. The rearrangement links TRBV27 to TRBJ2-1, with 11 nucleotides matching TRBD2. The trim removed 6 bases at V and 5 bases at J, leaving 18 bases unmatched. There are 19 residues in the CDR3. From germline, CDR1 is MNHEY and CDR2 SMNVEV (reference sequence).

This clone came up once. This chain joins TRBV29-1 and TRBJ1-1; D gene ambiguous. V was cut by 3 bases and J by 1 base, with 12 bases left in between. The CDR3 length is 14 residues. Germline V gives CDR1 SQVTM, CDR2 ANQGSEA. The CDR3 bases are TGCAGCGTTGACCTAGTTCGTGGGAACACTGAAGCTTTCTTT. Translating gives CSVDLVRGNTEAFF.

About this clone itself: The conserved phenylalanine or tryptophan is not found at the CDR3 terminus, so this likely reflects a read error. The chain uses TRBV9 and TRBJ2-7; the match to TRBD2 covers 12 bases. Germline V gene data show CDR1 as SGDLS and CDR2 as YYNGEE. With V trimmed by 4 bases and J by 2 bases, 1 base remained unmatched. CDR3 size: 14 residues. As DNA, the CDR3 is TGTGCCAGCAGCCCTAGCGGGGGGGCCTACGAGCAGTACCTC. Encoded protein: CASSPSGGAYEQYL.

V gene TRBV5-4 combines with J gene TRBJ2-2; 9 nucleotides line up with TRBD2. Germline loops: CDR1 SGHNT, CDR2 YYREEE (reference sequence). The CDR3 sequence is 16 residues long. V lost 4 bases, J lost 6 bases, and 10 bases stayed unmatched. This chain's CDR3 is CASSPAGGLPPGELFF. DNA for the CDR3: TGTGCCAGCAGCCCGGCGGGGGGGCTGCCTCCCGGGGAGCTGTTTTTT. Variable domain in full (rest from reference TRBV5-4 and TRBJ2-2): ETGVTQSPTHLIKTRGQQVTLRCSSQSGHNTVSWYQQALGQGPQFIFQYYREEENGRGNFPPRFSGLQFPNYSSELNVNALELDDSALYLCASSPAGGLPPGELFFGEGSRLTVL.

The V gene is TRBV21-1, the J gene TRBJ2-7; TRBD2, the D gene given by the table, was not confirmed from the DNA. TRBV21-1 is labeled a pseudogene. This CDR3 is built from 14 residues. CDR3: CASSKNPSVYEQYF. The CDR3 nucleotides read TGTGCCAGCAGCAAAAATCCTAGCGTCTACGAGCAGTACTTC.